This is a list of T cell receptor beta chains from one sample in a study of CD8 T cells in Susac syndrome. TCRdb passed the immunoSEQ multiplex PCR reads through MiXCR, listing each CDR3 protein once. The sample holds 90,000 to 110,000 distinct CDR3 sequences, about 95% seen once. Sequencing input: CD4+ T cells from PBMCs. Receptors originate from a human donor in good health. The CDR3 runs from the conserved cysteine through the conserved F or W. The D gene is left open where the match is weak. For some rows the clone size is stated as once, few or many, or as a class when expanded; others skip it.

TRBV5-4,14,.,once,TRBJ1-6,CASSEGRKDSPLHF,TGTGCCAGCAGCGAAGGGAGGAAGGATTCACCCCTCCACTTT
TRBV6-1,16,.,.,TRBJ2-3,CASREGYWASTDTQYF,TGTGCCAGCAGGGAGGGTTATTGGGCTAGCACAGATACGCAGTATTTT
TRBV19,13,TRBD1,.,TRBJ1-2,CATTTGGNYGYTF,TGTGCCACCACGACAGGGGGAAACTATGGCTACACCTTC
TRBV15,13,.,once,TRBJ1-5,CATSKNYNQPQHF,TGTGCCACCAGCAAAAATTACAATCAGCCCCAGCATTTT
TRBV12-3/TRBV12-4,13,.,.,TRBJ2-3,CASSPPLGDTQYF,TGTGCCAGCAGTCCCCCCTTGGGGGATACGCAGTATTTT
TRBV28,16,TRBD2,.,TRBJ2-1,CASSPWTSGSRDEQFF,TGTGCCAGCAGTCCGTGGACTAGCGGGAGTAGAGATGAGCAGTTCTTC
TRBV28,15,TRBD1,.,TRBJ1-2,CASSTPGTGDDGYTF,TGTGCCAGCAGTACCCCGGGCACAGGGGACGATGGCTACACCTTC
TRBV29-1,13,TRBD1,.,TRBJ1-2,CSYGQGTSYGYTF,TGCAGCTACGGACAGGGGACCTCCTATGGCTACACCTTC
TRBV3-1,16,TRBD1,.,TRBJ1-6,CASSPQGGIHNSPLHF,TGTGCCAGCAGCCCCCAGGGGGGGATCCATAATTCACCCCTCCACTTT
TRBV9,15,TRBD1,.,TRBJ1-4,CASSLATGGNEKLFF,TGTGCCAGCAGCCTTGCGACAGGGGGCAATGAAAAACTGTTTTTT
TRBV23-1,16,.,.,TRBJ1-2,CASSHLTRGPRYGYTF,TGCGCCAGCAGTCACTTGACCCGAGGGCCCCGCTATGGCTACACCTTC
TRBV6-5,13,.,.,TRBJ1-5,CASPRRINQPQHF,TGTGCCAGCCCTCGACGTATCAATCAGCCCCAGCATTTT
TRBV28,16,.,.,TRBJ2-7,CASSIVQGRGSYEQYF,TGTGCCAGCAGTATAGTCCAGGGGAGAGGCTCCTACGAGCAGTACTTC
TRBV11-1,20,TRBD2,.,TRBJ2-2,CASSLSRLTSGGQNTGELFF,TGTGCCAGCAGCTTAAGTAGGCTGACTAGCGGGGGCCAAAACACCGGGGAGCTGTTTTTT
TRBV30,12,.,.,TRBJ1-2,CAWRTRNYGYTF,TGTGCCTGGAGGACAAGAAACTATGGCTACACCTTC
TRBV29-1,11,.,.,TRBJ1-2,CSVPRGYGYTF,TGCAGCGTTCCAAGGGGCTATGGCTACACCTTC
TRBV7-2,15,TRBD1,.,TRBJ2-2,CASSSGTGASRELFF,TGTGCCAGCAGCTCCGGGACAGGGGCCAGCCGGGAGCTGTTTTTT
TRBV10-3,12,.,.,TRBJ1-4,CAISEIGEKLFF,TGTGCCATCAGTGAAATTGGCGAAAAACTGTTTTTT
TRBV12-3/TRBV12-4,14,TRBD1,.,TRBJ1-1,CASRDRDRGAEAFF,TGTGCCAGCAGGGACCGGGACAGGGGAGCTGAAGCTTTCTTT
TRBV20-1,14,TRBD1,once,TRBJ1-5,CSASPTGFNQPQHF,TGCAGTGCTAGCCCGACAGGGTTTAATCAGCCCCAGCATTTT
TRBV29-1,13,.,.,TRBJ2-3,CSVDSAAPDTQYF,TGCAGCGTTGACAGTGCAGCCCCGGATACGCAGTATTTT
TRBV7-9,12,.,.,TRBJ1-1,CASHRLNTEAFF,TGTGCCAGCCATAGACTGAACACTGAAGCTTTCTTT
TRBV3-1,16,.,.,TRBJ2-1,CASSPLSGTANNEQFF,TGTGCCAGCAGCCCCTTATCCGGGACGGCGAACAATGAGCAGTTCTTC
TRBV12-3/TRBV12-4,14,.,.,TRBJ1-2,CASLPRGAGYGYTF,TGTGCCAGCCTGCCCCGGGGGGCCGGCTATGGCTACACCTTC
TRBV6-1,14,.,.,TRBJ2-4,CASSEGSGRNIQYF,TGTGCCAGCAGTGAAGGTAGTGGGAGGAACATTCAGTACTTC
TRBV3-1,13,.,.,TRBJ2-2,CASSFGEHGELFF,TGTGCCAGCAGTTTTGGAGAGCACGGGGAGCTGTTTTTT
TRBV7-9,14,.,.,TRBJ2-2,CASSPDLNTGELFF,TGTGCCAGCAGCCCCGACCTGAACACCGGGGAGCTGTTTTTT
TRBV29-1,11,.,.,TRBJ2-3,CSVDSTDTQYF,TGCAGCGTTGATTCCACAGATACGCAGTATTTT
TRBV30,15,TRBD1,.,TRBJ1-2,CAWSVGQLSNYGYTF,TGTGCCTGGAGTGTGGGACAGCTCTCTAACTATGGCTACACCTTC
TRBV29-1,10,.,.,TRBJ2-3,CSVGTDTQYF,TGCAGCGTAGGTACAGATACGCAGTATTTT
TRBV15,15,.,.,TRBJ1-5,CATSPPTWRGQPQHF,TGTGCCACCAGCCCTCCGACCTGGCGCGGTCAGCCCCAGCATTTT
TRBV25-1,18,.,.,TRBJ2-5,CASSDLIGTGWVGETQYF,TGTGCCAGCAGTGACCTAATAGGTACCGGATGGGTTGGAGAGACCCAGTACTTC
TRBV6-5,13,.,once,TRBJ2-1,CASRVTLAGEQFF,TGTGCCAGCAGAGTTACGTTGGCGGGGGAGCAGTTCTTC
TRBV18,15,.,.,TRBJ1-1,CASSPTYRDGAEAFF,TGTGCCAGCTCACCAACCTATAGGGACGGCGCTGAAGCTTTCTTT
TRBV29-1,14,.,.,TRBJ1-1,CSVDRGQPNTEAFF,TGCAGCGTAGACCGTGGACAACCGAACACTGAAGCTTTCTTT
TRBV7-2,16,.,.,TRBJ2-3,CASSLAGPAGPDTQYF,TGTGCCAGCAGCTTAGCCGGGCCAGCAGGGCCAGATACGCAGTATTTT
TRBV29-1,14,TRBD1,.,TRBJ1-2,CSVDGQGLVYGYTF,TGCAGCGTTGATGGACAGGGCCTTGTGTATGGCTACACCTTC
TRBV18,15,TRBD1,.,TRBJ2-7,CASSPQGQGIHEQYF,TGTGCCAGCTCACCACAGGGACAGGGAATCCACGAGCAGTACTTC
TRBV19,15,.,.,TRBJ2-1,CASSRGGRFRDEQFF,TGTGCCAGTAGTAGGGGGGGCAGATTTCGGGACGAGCAGTTCTTC
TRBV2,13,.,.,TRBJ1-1,CASSVDMNTEAFF,TGTGCCAGCAGTGTTGATATGAACACTGAAGCTTTCTTT